One sample yielded the 23 T cell receptor beta chains listed below, sequenced in a study of shared clonotypes between healthy human individuals. The naive CD8 subset, CD45RO-negative cells positively selected for CCR7, excluded terminally differentiated effector memory CD45RA+ cells. Data came from immunoSEQ multiplex PCR; TCRdb stores just in-frame clones and leaves some out. The table shows roughly 2 million clones, with approximately 94% occurring only once. Sequencing was carried out using naive CD8+ T cells sorted from blood. The receptors stem from a man aged 18 to 30 in good health.

This chain uses TRBV28 with TRBJ2-1; weak D call: TRBD2 (5 bases). There are 13 residues in the CDR3. The germline V gene has CDR1 MDHEN and CDR2 SYDVKM. V was cut by 3 bases and J by 5 bases, with 8 bases left in between. DNA for the CDR3: TGTGCCAGCAGTTTGGGAGCAAACAATGAGCAGTTCTTC. The encoded protein is CASSLGANNEQFF.

CDR3 loop: CASSLSGQGFDEQYF. In nucleotides, the CDR3 is TGTGCCAGCAGTTTATCGGGACAGGGGTTCGACGAGCAGTACTTC. The chain employs TRBV27 and TRBJ2-7; 10 positions match TRBD1. CDR1 and CDR2 (germline): MNHEY, SMNVEV (reference sequence). The V gene end was trimmed by 0 bases and the J gene end by 5 bases; junction bases not matched to a gene: 4. The length of the CDR3 is 15 residues.

The chain carries TRBV9 and TRBJ1-2, with 10 bases aligning to TRBD1. CDR1 is SGDLS and CDR2 is YYNGEE in the germline V gene. The CDR3 extends over 15 amino acids. V gave up 3 bases and J gave up 5 bases; unmatched junction bases: 7. The CDR3 sequence: CASSATGTGEYGYTF. Written as DNA, the CDR3 is TGTGCCAGCAGCGCCACAGGGACAGGGGAATATGGCTACACCTTC.

The rearrangement uses TRBV7-2 and TRBJ2-7, with TRBD1 matching 7 bases. The ends lost 2 bases at V and 2 bases at J; junction bases unmatched: 6. The CDR3 has 15 amino acids. The germline CDR1 and CDR2 sequences are SGHTA and FQGNSA. CDR3: CASSLYRGGTYEQYF. The CDR3 coding sequence is TGTGCCAGCAGCTTATACAGGGGTGGCACCTACGAGCAGTACTTC.

The chain uses TRBV7-2 and TRBJ2-7, with 7 bases fitting TRBD2. The length of the CDR3 is 14 residues. V gave up 5 bases and J gave up 0 bases; unmatched junction bases: 4. The germline V gene encodes CDR1 SGHTA and CDR2 FQGNSA. The CDR3 DNA follows: TGTGCCAGCAGCGGGACTATAAGCTCCTACGAGCAGTACTTC. Translation: CASSGTISSYEQYF.

The chain combines TRBV4-3 with TRBJ2-5; 13 bases align to TRBD2. The CDR3 is 20 residues long. Germline V gene sequence: CDR1 LGHNA, CDR2 YSLEER. V was pared by 0 bases and J by 2 bases, with 12 bases of the junction left unmatched. CDR3 amino acids: CASSQDRTSGSEFGQETQYF. CDR3 DNA: TGCGCCAGCAGCCAAGATAGGACTAGCGGGAGTGAATTTGGGCAAGAGACCCAGTACTTC.

This clone was seen a handful of times. The rearrangement uses TRBV5-1 and TRBJ1-6; 8 positions match TRBD1. Unmatched junction bases numbered 5, after V lost 4 bases and J lost 11 bases. The CDR3 consists of 13 residues. Germline-derived CDR1 and CDR2 are SGHRS and YFSETQ. For the CDR3, the DNA is TGCGCCAGCAGCGAAGACAGGGGTGCACCCCTCCACTTT. The encoded protein is CASSEDRGAPLHF.

The chain recombines TRBV5-1 with TRBJ1-1; D unclear. This CDR3 spans 15 amino acids. CDR1 is SGHRS, CDR2 YFSETQ, per germline. V dropped 5 bases and J dropped 2 bases, with 16 bases sitting between them. As DNA, the CDR3 is TGCGCCAGCAGGATGGCGGAGGGTCTCAACACTGAAGCTTTCTTT. It encodes CASRMAEGLNTEAFF.

V usage is TRBV11-2 and J usage is TRBJ2-2; either TRBD1 or TRBD2 may fit D (5 bases each). Deletions cut 3 bases from V and 7 bases from J, with 9 bases between. The germline CDR1 and CDR2 sequences are SGHAT and FQNNGV. The CDR3 has 13 amino acids. The CDR3 DNA reads as TGTGCCAGCAGCTTCCGGGGCCTCGGGGAGCTGTTTTTT. Translated, it gives CASSFRGLGELFF.

The genes are TRBV7-9 and TRBJ1-1; D gene unclear. This CDR3 region has 15 residues. V lost 4 bases, J lost 3 bases, and 15 bases lay in between. Germline V gives CDR1 SEHNR, CDR2 FQNEAQ (reference sequence). The CDR3 protein is CASSSKRVFYTEAFF. The CDR3 nucleotides are TGTGCCAGCAGCTCGAAGAGGGTGTTTTACACTGAAGCTTTCTTT.

V usage is TRBV30 and J usage is TRBJ2-3; 8 positions agree with TRBD2. V lost 2 bases to trimming and J lost 2 bases; unmatched junction nucleotides: 3. From germline, CDR1 is GTSNPN and CDR2 SVGIG (reference sequence). This CDR3 comprises 14 residues. The CDR3, as DNA: TGTGCCTGGAGTTCTAGCGGGCTCACAGATACGCAGTATTTT. This codes for CAWSSSGLTDTQYF.

The CDR3 nucleotides are TGTGCCAGCAGCCGCTCCGACAGGGGACATAACACAGATACGCAGTATTTT. Its protein is CASSRSDRGHNTDTQYF. The rearrangement joins TRBV7-9 to TRBJ2-3, with TRBD1 matching over 8 bases. The CDR3 loop spans 17 amino acids. Trimming at V came to 5 bases and at J to 2 bases, leaving 12 bases not matched to a gene. Germline V gives CDR1 SEHNR, CDR2 FQNEAQ (reference sequence).

The chain recombines TRBV5-6 with TRBJ2-5, with TRBD2 matching 14 bases. V trimming: 2 bases; J trimming: 5 bases; junction bases outside the gene matches: 11. The CDR3 has 18 amino acids. Germline CDR1 and CDR2: SGHDT and YYEEEE. The CDR3: CASSFSGLAGGPWETQYF. The DNA for the CDR3 is TGTGCCAGCAGCTTCTCCGGACTAGCGGGGGGCCCCTGGGAGACCCAGTACTTC.

The chain is built from TRBV7-6 and TRBJ2-2, with D possibly TRBD2 on 6 matching bases. The CDR3 has 15 amino acids. CDR1 and CDR2 from the germline V gene are SGHVS and FNYEAQ. The germline V and J ends were trimmed by 3 bases and 1 base, with 9 bases remaining between them. CDR3 nucleotides: TGTGCCAGCAGCTTGGAGGGCCTGAACACCGGGGAGCTGTTTTTT. Its protein is CASSLEGLNTGELFF.

The V gene is TRBV9, the J gene TRBJ2-1; no firm D call. The V gene's germline CDR1 is SGDLS and CDR2 YYNGEE. With 3 bases removed from V and 0 bases from J, the gap between germline ends came to 7 bases. This CDR3 is built from 14 residues. CDR3 nucleotides: TGTGCCAGCAGCGGTGGTGGCTCCTACAATGAGCAGTTCTTC. It translates to CASSGGGSYNEQFF.

The rearrangement links TRBV21-1 to TRBJ2-7; the DNA was not compared with TRBD2, the D call given in the table. TRBV21-1 is classified as a pseudogene. The CDR3 extends over 20 amino acids. CDR3: CASSGRPGRRKNPDSYEQYF. DNA of the CDR3: TGTGCCAGCAGCGGGCGACCGGGAAGACGAAAGAATCCGGACTCCTACGAGCAGTACTTC.

This clone was seen once. The V and J genes are TRBV5-6 and TRBJ2-6, with D unresolved. The CDR3 totals 16 residues. Germline V gene data show CDR1 as SGHDT and CDR2 as YYEEEE. V lost 4 bases and J lost 1, with 12 bases in between. CDR3 in DNA: TGTGCCAGCAGCCTCCTTTACCCTTCTGGGGCCAACGTCCTGACTTTC. Residues: CASSLLYPSGANVLTF.

This clone was observed once. The V call is TRBV9, the J call TRBJ2-1; a weak D match, TRBD2 (5 bases). Trimming took off 3 bases at V and 8 bases at J, with 9 bases between the two ends. The V gene's germline CDR1 is SGDLS and CDR2 YYNGEE. This CDR3 spans 12 amino acids. The CDR3 DNA reads TGTGCCAGCAGCGCTAGCTTACATGAGCAGTTCTTC. Amino acid sequence: CASSASLHEQFF.

On this clone itself: Different DNA sequences within this sample yield the same CDR3. This rearrangement joins TRBV11-2 to TRBJ2-7; no firm D call. Germline lookup yields CDR1 SGHAT and CDR2 FQNNGV. V was cut by 5 bases and J by 3 bases, with 11 bases left in between. The CDR3 has 13 amino acids. The chain's CDR3 is CASSHGPGYEQYF. CDR3 nucleotides: TGTGCCAGCAGCCACGGACCCGGCTACGAGCAGTACTTC.

Concerning this clone: An end of the junction differs from the germline gene, which may be a read error. This sequence joins TRBV5-6 and TRBJ2-3; TRBD2 matches at 14 bases. The germline CDR1 and CDR2 sequences are SGHDT and YYEEEE. This CDR3 has 16 amino acids. CDR3 DNA: TGTGCCAGCAGCTTTGGGACTAGCGGGAGCAAAGATACGCAGTATTTT. Protein: CASSFGTSGSKDTQYF.

The chain couples TRBV13 to TRBJ2-7; 10 bases map to TRBD2. The V gene end was trimmed by 5 bases and the J gene end by 5 bases; junction bases not matched to a gene: 9. Germline CDR1 is PRHDT and CDR2 is FYEKMQ (reference sequence). CDR3 length: 15 residues. The CDR3 nucleotides are TGTGCCAGCAGCCCCCCAGCGGGGGGGCCGAACGAGCAGTACTTC. Protein sequence: CASSPPAGGPNEQYF.

For this clone: This CDR3 is also generated by other DNA sequences in the sample. V gene TRBV9 combines with J gene TRBJ2-2; possible D gene TRBD2, 6 bases. CDR3 length: 11 amino acids. The ends were cut back, 3 bases at V and 11 bases at J, with 8 bases in the middle. CDR1 and CDR2 from the germline V gene are SGDLS and YYNGEE. This chain's CDR3 is CASSGGGELFF. CDR3 coding DNA: TGTGCCAGCAGCGGGGGAGGAGAGCTGTTTTTT.

This clone was picked up one time. Here the CDR3 DNA reads TGTGCCAGCAGCCCTACACAGAAAGAACAAGAGACCCAGTACTTC. This gives the protein CASSPTQKEQETQYF. The V and J genes are TRBV7-9 and TRBJ2-5; no reliable D call. The CDR3 contains 15 residues. CDR1 and CDR2 from the germline V gene are SEHNR and FQNEAQ (reference sequence). Trimming shortened V by 5 bases and J by 2 bases, and 15 bases separated the two germline ends.